These 31 T cell receptor beta chains came from one sample sequenced in a study of siplizumab effects on memory and regulatory T cells (dated by TCRdb to about 2019). The library was obtained by the immunoSEQ multiplex PCR assay. Imported from immuneACCESS, the table was reduced by TCRdb to in-frame sequences with V and J called. These copies leave out some clones; in studies compared against another copy, an unresolved V gene accounts for under half, and the cause of the remainder is not known. The sample table lists about 91,000 clones, 93% of them with a count of one. The top ten clones comprise over 5% of the sample. Sample: CD8+ T cells sorted from blood. The source of these receptors is a human donor in good health.

The V and J genes are TRBV2 and TRBJ1-2, with D unclear. This CDR3 is built from 19 residues. Trimming removed 1 base from V and 5 bases from J, with 26 bases in between. Germline V gene sequence: CDR1 SNHLY, CDR2 FYNNEI. The CDR3 DNA reads as TGTGCCAGCAGTGAAGGTGCAGAACCCGCTTTTTGGGCCCTTTATGGCTACACCTTC. Its protein is CASSEGAEPAFWALYGYTF.

The chain uses TRBV4-1 and TRBJ2-3, with 8 bases lining up with TRBD2. CDR1 is MGHRA, CDR2 YSYEKL, per germline. CDR3 length: 15 residues. Trimming cost V 6 bases and J 4 bases; bases outside gene matches: 9. CDR3 sequence: CASRFVPGGPDTQYF. The CDR3 coding sequence is TGCGCCAGCAGATTCGTGCCGGGAGGGCCAGATACGCAGTATTTT.

The chain joins TRBV10-1 to TRBJ2-7, with 12 positions matching TRBD1. Trimming cost V 9 bases and J 5 bases; bases outside gene matches: 8. Germline assignment: CDR1 WNHNN and CDR2 SYGVQD (reference sequence). The CDR3 is made up of 14 amino acids. The CDR3 region is CASSSGQGANEQYF. DNA for the CDR3: TGCGCCAGTAGCTCGGGACAGGGGGCGAACGAGCAGTACTTC.

This clone was counted a single time. This rearrangement joins TRBV5-4 to TRBJ1-1; D remains unclear. With 5 bases removed from V and 6 bases from J, the gap between germline ends came to 20 bases. Germline V gives CDR1 SGHNT, CDR2 YYREEE (reference sequence). CDR3 length: 15 residues. This CDR3 is CASSRWGEMTPEAFF. The CDR3 nucleotides are TGTGCCAGCAGTAGGTGGGGTGAGATGACTCCTGAAGCTTTCTTT.

The genes are TRBV25-1 and TRBJ1-1, with D hard to call. The ends were cut back, 4 bases at V and 1 base at J, with 7 bases in the middle. The CDR3 contains 13 residues. Germline V gene lookup returns CDR1 MGHDK and CDR2 SYGVNS. The CDR3 here is CASSGWPNTEAFF. The CDR3, as DNA: TGTGCCAGCAGTGGGTGGCCGAACACTGAAGCTTTCTTT.

The chain carries TRBV19 and TRBJ1-4; 10 bases are shared with TRBD1. With V trimmed by 10 bases and J by 6 bases, 5 bases remained unmatched. CDR1 and CDR2 from the germline V gene are LNHDA and SQIVND (reference sequence). CDR3 length equals 13 residues. The CDR3 spells CATSGTGDEKLFF. The CDR3, as DNA: TGTGCCACCTCCGGGACAGGGGATGAAAAACTGTTTTTT.

The V gene is TRBV4-1, the J gene TRBJ1-1; no reliable D call. The CDR3 loop spans 16 amino acids. Germline V CDR1 and CDR2: MGHRA, YSYEKL. V was clipped by 1 base and J by 5 bases, with 17 bases between them. CDR3 DNA: TGCGCCAGCAGCCAAGGGGGAAGACCAGGAGAGACTGAAGCTTTCTTT. It specifies CASSQGGRPGETEAFF.

This chain connects TRBV7-9 to TRBJ2-1; 7 bases agree with TRBD2. V lost 5 bases to trimming and J lost 5 bases; unmatched junction nucleotides: 15. This CDR3 has 17 amino acids. Per the germline V gene, CDR1 is SEHNR and CDR2 is FQNEAQ (reference sequence). The CDR3 sequence is CASSGRVGTISHNEQFF. The CDR3 coding sequence is TGTGCCAGCAGCGGCCGTGTTGGGACTATATCTCACAATGAGCAGTTCTTC.

The DNA of the CDR3 is TGTGCCAGCAGCCAGGGACTAGCGGGAGCAGTCGGCGAGCAGTACTTC. Its translation: CASSQGLAGAVGEQYF. The chain uses TRBV5-6 and TRBJ2-5, with TRBD2 matching 14 bases. The end of the DNA aligns better with TRBJ2-7, so the J call may be wrong. The CDR3 spans 16 residues. Germline CDR1 reads SGHDT; CDR2 reads YYEEEE.

The chain has TRBV5-6 and TRBJ1-1; TRBD1 might be the D (5 bases). Germline loops: CDR1 SGHDT, CDR2 YYEEEE. The CDR3 has 12 amino acids. The ends were cut back, 4 bases at V and 9 bases at J, with 13 bases in the middle. Here the CDR3 reads CASSGGSQKAFF. The CDR3 DNA reads TGTGCCAGCAGCGGGGGGTCCCAAAAAGCTTTCTTT.

Regarding this clone: Different DNA sequences within this sample yield the same CDR3. The V and J genes are TRBV2 and TRBJ2-7; 9 bases fit TRBD2. The J segment lost 5 bases and the V segment lost 8 bases, leaving 13 bases of the junction unmatched. The CDR3 is 15 residues long. Germline CDR1 and CDR2: SNHLY and FYNNEI. CDR3 protein: CASLRGRGGLNEQYF. CDR3 nucleotides: TGTGCCAGCCTGCGGGGGCGGGGGGGCCTTAACGAGCAGTACTTC.

CDR3 nucleotides: TGTGCCACCAGCAGAGTAGGCCCGGCAGTCACAGATACGCAGTATTTT. It yields the protein CATSRVGPAVTDTQYF. V usage is TRBV15 and J usage is TRBJ2-3; D is undetermined. Germline CDR1 LNHNV, CDR2 YYDKDF (reference sequence). Trimming removed 1 base at V and 2 bases at J, with 13 bases between. The length of the CDR3 is 16 residues.

The rearrangement links TRBV4-3 to TRBJ2-7, with 9 nucleotides matching TRBD2. With 0 bases clipped from V and 0 bases from J, the junction kept 0 bases outside the gene matches. This CDR3 region has 15 residues. Germline V gives CDR1 LGHNA, CDR2 YSLEER. The CDR3, as DNA: TGCGCCAGCAGCCAAGATAGCGGGAGCTCCTACGAGCAGTACTTC. This codes for CASSQDSGSSYEQYF.

V usage is TRBV23-1 and J usage is TRBJ2-7; D possibly uses TRBD1 or TRBD2 (5 bases each). TRBV23-1 is identified as an open reading frame with a role that is uncertain. Trimming pared 0 bases from V and 5 bases from J, leaving 11 bases between. CDR3 length: 14 residues. This chain's CDR3 is CASSQSGTLDEQYF. The DNA of the CDR3 is TGCGCCAGCAGTCAATCCGGGACCCTGGACGAGCAGTACTTC.

The chain links TRBV18 to TRBJ1-2, with D uncertain. The CDR3 consists of 14 residues. In germline, CDR1 is KGHSH, CDR2 LQKENI. The V end was cut by 3 bases, the J end by 2 bases, with 10 bases between. CDR3 in DNA: TGTGCCAGCTCACCCGGACTCTTCAACTATGGCTACACCTTC. Its translation is CASSPGLFNYGYTF.

This clone appeared once. The chain links TRBV6-1 to TRBJ1-5; D is perhaps TRBD1 (5 bases). Trimming took off 4 bases at V and 1 base at J, with 11 bases between the two ends. The CDR3 totals 15 residues. The germline V gene encodes CDR1 MNHNS and CDR2 SASEGT. CDR3 sequence reads: CASSVTRGSNQPQHF. In nucleotides, the CDR3 is TGTGCCAGCAGTGTGACGCGGGGGAGCAATCAGCCCCAGCATTTT.

The genes are TRBV9 and TRBJ2-3, with 7 bases fitting TRBD2. The CDR3 contains 16 residues. The J segment lost 5 bases and the V segment lost 0 bases, leaving 9 bases of the junction unmatched. CDR1 is SGDLS, CDR2 YYNGEE, per germline. The CDR3 loop is CASSVGDGEGIDTQYF. CDR3 in DNA: TGTGCCAGCAGCGTAGGCGACGGGGAGGGGATAGATACGCAGTATTTT.

This chain connects TRBV7-8 to TRBJ1-1; D is perhaps TRBD1 (6 bases). The CDR3 totals 14 residues. V lost 5 bases, J lost 5 bases, and 15 bases lay in between. The germline V gene encodes CDR1 SGHVS and CDR2 FQNEAQ. The CDR3 DNA reads as TGTGCCAGCAGCGAGGTGGGGGCAAGGACTGAAGCTTTCTTT. It is translated as CASSEVGARTEAFF.

The genes are TRBV7-2 and TRBJ2-7, with 7 bases aligning to TRBD1. This CDR3 region has 14 residues. Germline CDR1 and CDR2: SGHTA and FQGNSA. The ends lost 4 bases at V and 6 bases at J; junction bases unmatched: 9. The CDR3: CASSSDRMRFEQYF. Written as DNA, the CDR3 is TGTGCCAGCAGCTCGGACAGGATGAGGTTCGAGCAGTACTTC.

V usage is TRBV27 and J usage is TRBJ2-3; 11 nucleotides line up with TRBD2. The ends lost 4 bases at V and 7 bases at J; junction bases unmatched: 10. Germline V lookup: CDR1 MNHEY, CDR2 SMNVEV (reference sequence). CDR3 length: 16 residues. The CDR3 nucleotides read TGTGCCAGCAGTTACACCGCTAGCGGGAGGTTGAATACGCAGTATTTT. As protein: CASSYTASGRLNTQYF.

The chain uses TRBV9 and TRBJ2-3, with 8 bases aligning to TRBD2. CDR1 and CDR2 from the germline V gene are SGDLS and YYNGEE. The J segment lost 5 bases and the V segment lost 0 bases, leaving 8 bases of the junction unmatched. The CDR3 is 16 amino acids. The CDR3 bases are TGTGCCAGCAGCGTAGAGAACGGGGGGGCCATAGATACGCAGTATTTT. Translation gives CASSVENGGAIDTQYF.

This chain connects TRBV27 to TRBJ2-1, with 10 bases fitting TRBD2. The CDR3 runs to 15 residues. Germline trimming cut 3 bases from V and 6 bases from J; bases unmatched to any gene: 5. CDR1 MNHEY and CDR2 SMNVEV come from the germline V gene (reference sequence). CDR3 DNA: TGTGCCAGCAGTTTTGGCGCTAGCGGGAGCAATGAGCAGTTCTTC. Its protein product is CASSFGASGSNEQFF.

The J gene is TRBJ2-5, the V gene TRBV5-6, with D perhaps assigned TRBD1 or TRBD2 (5 bases each). The CDR3 totals 14 residues. The V and J ends lost 4 bases and 2 bases respectively, with 12 bases between them. CDR1 SGHDT and CDR2 YYEEEE come from the germline V gene. As DNA, the CDR3 is TGTGCCAGCAGCGACGGGACGGCGCAAGAGACCCAGTACTTC. Residues: CASSDGTAQETQYF.

V usage is TRBV2 and J usage is TRBJ2-5; a weak D match, TRBD2 (6 bases). Germline assignment: CDR1 SNHLY and CDR2 FYNNEI. There are 13 residues in the CDR3. V lost 11 bases, J lost 5 bases, and 18 bases lay in between. CDR3 region: CAVNGEEEETQYF. CDR3 in DNA: TGTGCCGTCAACGGGGAGGAAGAGGAGACCCAGTACTTC.

This clone was seen once. This rearrangement joins TRBV14 to TRBJ2-1, with 10 nucleotides matching TRBD2. Germline trimming cut 0 bases from V and 7 bases from J; bases unmatched to any gene: 6. The germline V gene has CDR1 SGHDN and CDR2 FVKESK. The CDR3 covers 16 residues. The CDR3 coding sequence is TGTGCCAGCAGCCAAGATGGAGCGGGGGGGCATAATGAGCAGTTCTTC. This codes for CASSQDGAGGHNEQFF.

The rearrangement joins TRBV19 to TRBJ2-4; the match to TRBD1 covers 8 bases. Trimming at V came to 5 bases and at J to 7 bases, leaving 7 bases not matched to a gene. This CDR3 spans 14 amino acids. Per the germline V gene, CDR1 is LNHDA and CDR2 is SQIVND (reference sequence). The CDR3 region is CASSYGQGVNIQYF. In nucleotides, the CDR3 is TGTGCCAGTAGTTACGGACAGGGTGTGAACATTCAGTACTTC.

The rearrangement links TRBV27 to TRBJ1-2, with TRBD1 matching over 7 bases. Looked up from germline, CDR1 is MNHEY and CDR2 is SMNVEV (reference sequence). The CDR3 is 15 amino acids. V lost 5 bases, J lost 8 bases, and 14 bases stayed unmatched. CDR3 sequence: CASSPTTGNLGGYTF. The DNA for the CDR3 is TGTGCCAGCAGTCCCACGACAGGGAACCTTGGAGGCTACACCTTC.

This chain connects TRBV10-2 to TRBJ1-2; the D gene is possibly TRBD1 (5 bases). CDR1 and CDR2 from the germline V gene are WSHSY and SAAADI. The CDR3 has 15 residues. The V gene lost 3 bases and the J gene lost 4 bases, with 15 bases spanning the gap. In DNA, the CDR3 is TGCGCCAGCAGTGACAGGGAGAGCGTCGGCTATGGCTACACCTTC. This translates into CASSDRESVGYGYTF.

The chain employs TRBV12-5 and TRBJ2-7, with D perhaps matching TRBD1 (6 bases). Trimming removed 5 bases at V and 2 bases at J, with 13 bases between. The germline V gene has CDR1 LGHNT and CDR2 FRNRAP. This CDR3 has 14 amino acids. The CDR3 DNA is TGTGCTAGTGGTCCTGGGGGCGGACCCTACGAGCAGTACTTC. Residues: CASGPGGGPYEQYF. Looking up the rest from reference TRBV12-5 and TRBJ2-7 gives the full variable domain: DARVTQTPRHKVTEMGQEVTMRCQPILGHNTVFWYRQTMMQGLELLAYFRNRAPLDDSGMPKDRFSAEMPDATLATLKIQPSEPRDSAVYFCASGPGGGPYEQYFGPGTRLTVT.

The chain uses TRBV7-6 and TRBJ1-2; 7 positions agree with TRBD1. Germline CDR1 is SGHVS and CDR2 is FNYEAQ. Trimming at V came to 5 bases and at J to 0 bases, leaving 3 bases not matched to a gene. The CDR3 spans 14 residues. The CDR3 coding sequence is TGTGCCAGCAGCCCCGGGACAGCTAACTATGGCTACACCTTC. It translates to CASSPGTANYGYTF.

The chain employs TRBV6-5 and TRBJ1-4, with a weak D call TRBD1 (5 bases). This CDR3 is built from 14 residues. V lost 5 bases and J 8 bases, leaving 15 bases between the germline ends. Germline V lookup: CDR1 MNHEY, CDR2 SVGAGI. The CDR3 is CASSPGTSGEKLFF. The CDR3 DNA reads as TGTGCCAGCAGTCCTGGGACGTCGGGGGAAAAACTGTTTTTT.